Listed below are T cell receptor beta chains from one sample, sequenced in a study of cytomegalovirus exposure and HLA in healthy donors. Data came from immunoSEQ multiplex PCR; TCRdb stores just in-frame clones and leaves some out. This repertoire includes roughly 120,000 clones. Sequencing was carried out using PBMCs. Receptors originate from a man in his forties in good health and CMV-seronegative. Both conserved end residues are part of each CDR3.

TRBV6-5	CASSHPFQGVNGYTF
TRBV5-1	CASNIEGAGENTEAFF
TRBV10-3	CAISNTGSEQYF
TRBV4-1	CASSQGRAMDTQYF
TRBV30	CAWSPGQGNTGELFF
TRBV5-8	CASSLDQGFSYEQYF
TRBV11-3	CASSRSYGSGTDTQYF
TRBV6-4	CASSDSISGRDPYEQYF
TRBV4-2	CASSQAPGLLPYNEQFF
TRBV11-3	CASSLGTAQETQYF
TRBV5-4	CASSKGQGEETQYF
TRBV28	CASSPQAQDYEQYF
TRBV18	CASALGTGQETQYF
TRBV20-1	CSAKTGDTQYF
TRBV29-1	CSIPGQGANTEAFF